This passage covers 5 T cell receptor beta chains from one sample sequenced in a study of cytomegalovirus exposure and HLA in healthy donors. Profiling relied on immunoSEQ multiplex PCR, and the TCRdb table lists in-frame clones only, not all of them. In the table there are some 170,000 clones, about 90% of which are singletons. The specimen was PBMCs. Receptors originate from a woman aged 18-35 years in good health and CMV-seropositive.

The J gene is TRBJ2-5, the V gene TRBV5-1, with D perhaps matching TRBD2 (6 bases). CDR1 is SGHRS, CDR2 YFSETQ, per germline. Trimming removed 8 bases at V and 5 bases at J, with 22 bases between. The CDR3 runs to 15 residues. CDR3 in amino acids: CASHHWGSAGETQYF. In nucleotides, the CDR3 is TGCGCCAGTCACCACTGGGGCTCGGCGGGGGAGACCCAGTACTTC.

The gene calls are TRBV7-6 and TRBJ2-3; TRBD2 aligns across 11 bases. The germline CDR1 and CDR2 sequences are SGHVS and FNYEAQ. CDR3 length: 19 amino acids. V lost 4 bases, J lost 6 bases, and 18 bases stayed unmatched. Here the CDR3 DNA reads TGTGCCAGCAGCTCCCGGTACTCCACTAGCGGGAGTGGGGTGGATACGCAGTATTTT. This gives the protein CASSSRYSTSGSGVDTQYF.

The rearrangement links TRBV12-5 to TRBJ2-7; perhaps TRBD1 as D (6 bases). CDR3 length: 16 residues. The V end was cut by 0 bases, the J end by 4 bases, with 16 bases between. In germline, CDR1 is LGHNT, CDR2 FRNRAP. CDR3 sequence (DNA): TGTGCTAGTGGTTTGGTCCTCCACAGGGTGAAATACGAGCAGTACTTC. Encoded protein: CASGLVLHRVKYEQYF.

This chain links TRBV6-4 with TRBJ2-7; TRBD2 agrees at 8 bases. The CDR3 has 20 residues. Germline V gene sequence: CDR1 MRHNA, CDR2 SNTAGT. Trimming at V came to 5 bases and at J to 4 bases, leaving 25 bases not matched to a gene. The CDR3 protein is CASSCVPAGGHSLGWYEQYF. The CDR3, as DNA: TGTGCCAGCAGTTGTGTCCCCGCGGGGGGCCACTCCCTAGGGTGGTACGAGCAGTACTTC.

This clone has a count of ten or more. V gene TRBV4-1 combines with J gene TRBJ2-7; D is possibly TRBD1 (5 bases). The V and J ends lost 1 base and 6 bases respectively, with 10 bases between them. The germline gives CDR1 MGHRA, CDR2 YSYEKL. The CDR3 is made up of 13 amino acids. DNA of the CDR3: TGCGCCAGCAGCCAAGCGGCAGGGCCCGAGCAGTACTTC. As protein: CASSQAAGPEQYF.